The rows below give T cell receptor beta chains drawn from one sample of a study of OX40 agonist ivuxolimab in advanced cancers. The data were produced by immunoSEQ multiplex PCR, yet TCRdb's version contains in-frame clones alone and is incomplete. The sample carries tens of thousands of clones, approximately 80% recorded once. The sample was CD4+ or CD8+ T cells sorted from blood, taken in a trial of the OX40 agonist ivuxolimab. Receptors were obtained from an adult with an advanced solid tumor such as melanoma, head and neck, liver or kidney cancer. Both conserved end residues are part of each CDR3. A D gene is named only where the DNA matches it firmly.

cdr3_length j_call v_call d_call cdr3_aa
16 TRBJ2-5 TRBV28 TRBD1 CASSLISHRGQETQYF
15 TRBJ2-7 TRBV5-1 TRBD2 CASSIGTSGAYEQYF
12 TRBJ2-4 TRBV27 - CASARAPNIQYF
16 TRBJ2-1 TRBV28 TRBD2 CASSLLGTSGYNEQFF
15 TRBJ1-2 TRBV7-2 TRBD1 CASSGRGTGNYGYTF
14 TRBJ2-7 TRBV27 TRBD1 CASSLDRVTYEQYF
14 TRBJ1-1 TRBV5-4 - CASRDWGMNTEAFF
13 TRBJ2-7 TRBV18 - CASSPYQTYEQYF
17 TRBJ1-6 TRBV5-6 TRBD1 CASSSQGGQGARSPLHF
15 TRBJ1-2 TRBV9 - CASSAAGFPYYGYTF
13 TRBJ2-5 TRBV2 - CASNKRIQETQYF
15 TRBJ2-3 TRBV11-2 TRBD2 CASSRLAARTDTQYF
15 TRBJ2-7 TRBV9 - CASSTRDGRIYEQYF
17 TRBJ2-5 TRBV11-2 - CASSSRQVSTKKETQYF
14 TRBJ1-2 TRBV9 - CASSASGKLNGYTF
14 TRBJ2-3 TRBV7-6 - CASSYGEWADTQYF
15 TRBJ1-1 TRBV28 - CASRIGGRLYTEAFF
15 TRBJ2-7 TRBV10-1 - CASSDSDREWDEQYF
15 TRBJ1-6 TRBV6-5 TRBD1 CASREGARGNSPLHF
15 TRBJ2-1 TRBV5-1 TRBD1 CASSSTGIQVGEQFF
15 TRBJ1-1 TRBV28 - CASSFLGATNTEAFF
16 TRBJ1-1 TRBV19 TRBD1 CASLSQEGARGTEAFF